This entry features one TCR beta chain sequence. Clones were read by immunoSEQ multiplex PCR, and TCRdb kept only the in-frame ones, dropping some. The data contain some 15,000 clones, approximately 80% of them seen just once; the ten biggest clones take up about 6.5%. This sample stems from a study of T cell repertoires in ileal Crohn's disease. Trimming left V 6 bases short and J 3 bases short, with 12 bases between. The length of the CDR3 is 13 residues. Germline CDR1 is MDHEN and CDR2 is SYDVKM. The TCR originated in an adult with Crohn's disease. Specimen: ileal tissue. This chain joins TRBV28 and TRBJ2-7, with D tentatively TRBD1 (6 bases). CDR3 sequence: CASSPGQHYEQYF. The CDR3 bases are TGTGCCAGCAGCCCCGGACAGCACTACGAGCAGTACTTC.